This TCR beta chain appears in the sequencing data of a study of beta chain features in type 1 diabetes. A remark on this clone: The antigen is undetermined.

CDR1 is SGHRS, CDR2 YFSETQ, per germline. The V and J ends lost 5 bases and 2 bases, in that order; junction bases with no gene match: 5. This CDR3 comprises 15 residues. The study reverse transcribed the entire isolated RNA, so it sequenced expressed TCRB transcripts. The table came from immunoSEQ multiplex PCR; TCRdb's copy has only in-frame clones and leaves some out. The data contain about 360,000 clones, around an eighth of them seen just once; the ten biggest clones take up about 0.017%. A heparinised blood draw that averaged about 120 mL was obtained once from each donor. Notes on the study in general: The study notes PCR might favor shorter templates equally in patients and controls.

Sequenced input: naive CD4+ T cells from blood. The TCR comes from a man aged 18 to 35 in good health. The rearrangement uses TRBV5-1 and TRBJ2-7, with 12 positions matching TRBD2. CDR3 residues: CASRELAGGPYEQYF. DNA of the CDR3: TGCGCCAGCAGAGAGCTAGCGGGAGGGCCCTACGAGCAGTACTTC.